These T cell receptor beta chains were read from a single sample in a study of Ad26.COV2.S vaccination and SARS-CoV-2 variants. TCRdb's copy holds only in-frame clones and misses some; the assay was immunoSEQ multiplex PCR. In the table there are some 480,000 clones, approximately 90% of which are singletons. The input for sequencing was peripheral blood, taken in a trial of Ad26.COV2.S vaccine versus placebo. The receptors shown here come from a person between 18 and 59 years old who received the Ad26.COV2.S COVID-19 vaccine or a placebo. The conserved cysteine and the conserved F or W are not part of the CDR3 here. Each record gives: J gene, V gene, CDR3 length, CDR3 protein.

j_call: TRBJ2-1; v_call: TRBV7-9; cdr3_length: 13; cdr3_aa: ASSFGLAGNNEQF
j_call: TRBJ2-7; v_call: TRBV28; cdr3_length: 16; cdr3_aa: ASSPNRLSGGLSYEQY
j_call: TRBJ2-1; v_call: TRBV30; cdr3_length: 16; cdr3_aa: AWSVLTSGRVSRAEQF
j_call: TRBJ2-3; v_call: TRBV5-6; cdr3_length: 10; cdr3_aa: ASSFSGDTQY
j_call: TRBJ1-1; v_call: TRBV19; cdr3_length: 14; cdr3_aa: ASSPHPRGQDTEAF
j_call: TRBJ2-2; v_call: TRBV19; cdr3_length: 13; cdr3_aa: ASTPGQGAIGELF
j_call: TRBJ2-3; v_call: TRBV15; cdr3_length: 15; cdr3_aa: ATSRDRPGPGVDTQY
j_call: TRBJ2-5; v_call: TRBV3-1/TRBV3-2; cdr3_length: 14; cdr3_aa: ASSPYQGSTQETQY
j_call: TRBJ2-2; v_call: TRBV4-2; cdr3_length: 14; cdr3_aa: ASSPLAGEMIGELF
j_call: TRBJ2-1; v_call: TRBV28; cdr3_length: 17; cdr3_aa: ASSLSVVVAGVPYNEQF
j_call: TRBJ2-5; v_call: TRBV5-4; cdr3_length: 11; cdr3_aa: ASSFVSQETQY
j_call: TRBJ2-2; v_call: TRBV27; cdr3_length: 11; cdr3_aa: ASKQNAAGELF
j_call: TRBJ2-2; v_call: TRBV28; cdr3_length: 14; cdr3_aa: ASSLPTPSGTGELF
j_call: TRBJ2-3; v_call: TRBV18; cdr3_length: 10; cdr3_aa: ASSLSTDTQY
j_call: TRBJ2-2; v_call: TRBV4-2; cdr3_length: 11; cdr3_aa: ASSQEDPGELF
j_call: TRBJ2-7; v_call: TRBV25-1; cdr3_length: 13; cdr3_aa: ASSEGGVKSYEQY
j_call: TRBJ2-1; v_call: TRBV30; cdr3_length: 9; cdr3_aa: AWGILMEQF